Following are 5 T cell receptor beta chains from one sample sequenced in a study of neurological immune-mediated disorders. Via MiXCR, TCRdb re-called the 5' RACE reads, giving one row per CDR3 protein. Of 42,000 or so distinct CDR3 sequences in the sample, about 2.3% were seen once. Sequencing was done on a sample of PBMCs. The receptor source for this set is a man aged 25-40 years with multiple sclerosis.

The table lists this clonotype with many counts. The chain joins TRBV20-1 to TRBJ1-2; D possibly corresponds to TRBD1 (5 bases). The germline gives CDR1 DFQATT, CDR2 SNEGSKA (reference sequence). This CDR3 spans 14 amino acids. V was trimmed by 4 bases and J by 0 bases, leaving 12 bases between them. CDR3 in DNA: TGCAGTGCTACTGACAGTGCTTCTAACTATGGCTACACCTTC. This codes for CSATDSASNYGYTF.

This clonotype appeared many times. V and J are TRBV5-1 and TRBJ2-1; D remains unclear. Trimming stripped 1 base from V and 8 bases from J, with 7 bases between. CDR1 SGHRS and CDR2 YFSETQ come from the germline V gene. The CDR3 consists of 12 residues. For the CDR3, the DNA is TGCGCCAGCAGCTTGCCTTCGGATGAGCAGTTCTTC. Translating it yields CASSLPSDEQFF.

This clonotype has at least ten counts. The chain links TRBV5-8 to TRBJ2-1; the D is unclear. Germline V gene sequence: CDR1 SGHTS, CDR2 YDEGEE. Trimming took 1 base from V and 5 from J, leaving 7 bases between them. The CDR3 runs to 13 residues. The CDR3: CASSLTVNNEQFF. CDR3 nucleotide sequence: TGTGCCAGCAGCTTGACAGTCAACAATGAGCAGTTCTTC. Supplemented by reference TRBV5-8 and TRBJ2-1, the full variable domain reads EAGVTQSPTHLIKTRGQQATLRCSPISGHTSVYWYQQALGLGLQFLLWYDEGEERNRGNFPPRFSGRQFPNYSSELNVNALELEDSALYLCASSLTVNNEQFFGPGTRLTVL.

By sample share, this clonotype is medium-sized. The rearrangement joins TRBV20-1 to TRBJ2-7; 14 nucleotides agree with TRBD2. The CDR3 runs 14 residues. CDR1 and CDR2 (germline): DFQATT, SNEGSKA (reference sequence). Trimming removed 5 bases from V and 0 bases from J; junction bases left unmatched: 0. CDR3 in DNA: TGCAGTGCTGGACTAGCGGGAGGCTCCTACGAGCAGTACTTC. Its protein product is CSAGLAGGSYEQYF.

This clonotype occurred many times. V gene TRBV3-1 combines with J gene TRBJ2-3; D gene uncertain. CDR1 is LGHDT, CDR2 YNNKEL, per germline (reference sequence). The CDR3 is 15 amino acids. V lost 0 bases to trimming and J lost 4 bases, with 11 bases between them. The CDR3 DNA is TGTGCCAGCAGCCAAGACGTCGGCTCCGCAGATACGCAGTATTTT. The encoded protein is CASSQDVGSADTQYF.